This entry lists 32 T cell receptor beta chains sequenced from one sample in a study of radiotherapy plus CTLA-4 blockade in lung cancer. Profiling relied on immunoSEQ multiplex PCR, and the TCRdb table lists in-frame clones only, not all of them. The sample consists of around 40,000 clones, about 77% of them appearing once. This specimen was peripheral blood, taken from a patient treated with radiotherapy plus ipilimumab. Every receptor here comes from a human donor with non-small cell lung cancer who had stable disease on radiotherapy plus ipilimumab.

This chain connects TRBV5-5 to TRBJ1-1, with D perhaps matching TRBD1 (5 bases). With 5 bases removed from V and 11 bases from J, the gap between germline ends came to 22 bases. The germline V gene encodes CDR1 SGHKS and CDR2 YYEKEE (reference sequence). There are 14 residues in the CDR3. The CDR3 loop is CASRQDRASARAFF. CDR3 nucleotides: TGTGCCAGCAGGCAAGACAGAGCGTCGGCACGGGCTTTCTTT.

The CDR3 sequence: CASSRGQGATDTQYF. The CDR3 bases are TGTGCCAGCAGTCGGGGACAGGGGGCAACAGATACGCAGTATTTT. V is TRBV2 and J is TRBJ2-3; 12 bases are shared with TRBD1. The CDR3 spans 15 residues. CDR1 is SNHLY and CDR2 is FYNNEI in the germline V gene. J gave up 3 bases and V 5 bases, and 3 bases lay outside the gene matches.

This rearrangement joins TRBV27 to TRBJ2-6; D remains ambiguous. The CDR3 spans 15 residues. CDR1 and CDR2 from the germline V gene are MNHEY and SMNVEV (reference sequence). Deletions cut 6 bases from V and 2 bases from J, with 11 bases between. The CDR3 nucleotides are TGTGCCAGCAGCCCGCAGATGGCTGGGGCCAACGTCCTGACTTTC. Protein product: CASSPQMAGANVLTF.

This chain joins TRBV4-1 and TRBJ1-1, with 9 bases identical to TRBD1. The trim removed 4 bases at V and 7 bases at J, leaving 4 bases unmatched. The germline CDR1 and CDR2 sequences are MGHRA and YSYEKL. The CDR3 sequence is 13 residues long. The CDR3 is CASSPGQGIEAFF. The CDR3 DNA reads TGCGCCAGCAGCCCCGGACAGGGGATTGAAGCTTTCTTT.

The chain couples TRBV5-4 to TRBJ1-6; 9 positions agree with TRBD1. This CDR3 comprises 15 residues. CDR1 and CDR2 from the germline V gene are SGHNT and YYREEE (reference sequence). The trim removed 1 base at V and 9 bases at J, leaving 5 bases unmatched. In DNA form, the CDR3 reads TGTGCCAGCAGCTTGCGTGGACAGGGGAGTTCACCCCTCCACTTT. Amino acid sequence: CASSLRGQGSSPLHF.

This clone was counted only a few times. V usage is TRBV9 and J usage is TRBJ2-3, with D possibly matching TRBD1 (6 bases). Per germline, CDR1 SGDLS and CDR2 YYNGEE. The length of the CDR3 is 16 residues. Trimming took 0 bases from V and 0 from J, leaving 11 bases between them. As DNA, the CDR3 is TGTGCCAGCAGCGTAGGGACAGTTCGAAGCACAGATACGCAGTATTTT. Translating gives CASSVGTVRSTDTQYF.

CDR3 DNA: TGTGCCAGCGGGGAGCGGTCTAGTTTTCAAGAGACCCAGTACTTC. Protein product: CASGERSSFQETQYF. V usage is TRBV7-9 and J usage is TRBJ2-5; D is possibly TRBD2 (5 bases). The CDR3 length is 15 residues. Trimming took off 8 bases at V and 2 bases at J, with 18 bases between the two ends. The germline V gene encodes CDR1 SEHNR and CDR2 FQNEAQ (reference sequence).

The gene calls are TRBV7-2 and TRBJ1-4, with D uncertain. The CDR3 extends over 13 amino acids. Germline-derived CDR1 and CDR2 are SGHTA and FQGNSA. The ends were cut back, 2 bases at V and 7 bases at J, with 8 bases in the middle. The CDR3 DNA sequence: TGTGCCAGCAGCTTAAGCCCGGGTGAAAAACTGTTTTTT. This gives the protein CASSLSPGEKLFF.

The V and J genes are TRBV10-1 and TRBJ2-7; D might be TRBD1 (5 bases). CDR1 is WNHNN, CDR2 SYGVQD, per germline (reference sequence). Trimming took 10 bases from V and 6 from J, leaving 25 bases between them. CDR3 size: 15 residues. CDR3 DNA sequence: TGCGCCATCGGAAGGGGCGACGCCACCCCCCTCGAGCAGTACTTC. Protein: CAIGRGDATPLEQYF.

V and J are TRBV11-3 and TRBJ2-5; 7 nucleotides line up with TRBD1. The CDR3 consists of 15 residues. With V trimmed by 1 base and J by 5 bases, 7 bases remained unmatched. Germline values: CDR1 SGHNT, CDR2 YENEEA. In DNA, the CDR3 is TGTGCCAGCAGCTTAGGCGGACAGGACGGGGAGACCCAGTACTTC. It specifies CASSLGGQDGETQYF.

This clone came up a few times. The rearrangement links TRBV5-1 to TRBJ1-6, with D perhaps TRBD1 (6 bases). This CDR3 has 14 residues. Trimming removed 5 bases at V and 7 bases at J, with 13 bases between. CDR1 is SGHRS, CDR2 YFSETQ, per germline. CDR3 nucleotides: TGCGCCAGCAGACCGGACAGCGAGAATTCACCCCTCCACTTT. Translated, it gives CASRPDSENSPLHF.

V and J are TRBV5-1 and TRBJ2-1, with D possibly TRBD1 on 6 matching bases. V was clipped by 4 bases and J by 7 bases, with 12 bases between them. The CDR3 extends over 13 amino acids. Germline V gene lookup returns CDR1 SGHRS and CDR2 YFSETQ. The DNA of the CDR3 is TGCGCCAGCAGCCTACAGGGTGGGAATGAGCAGTTCTTC. Translating gives CASSLQGGNEQFF.

In this sample, this clone turned up a few times. The chain combines TRBV19 with TRBJ2-1; the match to TRBD2 covers 9 bases. The CDR3 has 15 amino acids. The germline CDR1 and CDR2 sequences are LNHDA and SQIVND (reference sequence). V lost 6 bases and J lost 6; bases outside the gene matches: 9. The CDR3 DNA follows: TGTGCCAGTAGACCCCTAGCGGGGAGTACCAATGAGCAGTTCTTC. Residues: CASRPLAGSTNEQFF.

The chain couples TRBV29-1 to TRBJ2-7, with TRBD1 matching 10 bases. CDR1 and CDR2 (germline): SQVTM, ANQGSEA. Trimming removed 3 bases from V and 6 bases from J; junction bases left unmatched: 5. The CDR3 has 13 amino acids. CDR3 nucleotide sequence: TGCAGCGTTGATGGGACAGGGGCCTCCGAGCAGTACTTC. It yields the protein CSVDGTGASEQYF.

This clone was observed once. The chain uses TRBV7-3 and TRBJ1-2, with D maybe TRBD1 (5 bases). This CDR3 spans 13 amino acids. CDR1 is SGHTA and CDR2 is FQGTGA in the germline V gene. V was trimmed by 4 bases and J by 2 bases, leaving 8 bases between them. CDR3 in DNA: TGTGCCAGCAGCTCGGACACGAACTATGGCTACACCTTC. This codes for CASSSDTNYGYTF.

A few counts support this clone. V and J are TRBV5-1 and TRBJ2-7; unclear D gene. CDR3 size: 13 residues. The V end lost 0 bases, the J end lost 3 bases, and 7 bases lay between the germline ends. Germline V CDR1 and CDR2: SGHRS, YFSETQ. CDR3 sequence reads: CASSLAVYYEQYF. In nucleotides, the CDR3 is TGCGCCAGCAGCTTGGCCGTTTACTACGAGCAGTACTTC.

With respect to this clone: Other DNA sequences of this sample code for an identical CDR3. J is TRBJ1-5 and V is TRBV9; no clear D. In germline, CDR1 is SGDLS, CDR2 YYNGEE. V lost 0 bases to trimming and J lost 1 base, with 5 bases between them. The CDR3 runs 14 residues. The CDR3 bases are TGTGCCAGCAGCGTAGGGCAGAGCAATCAGCCCCAGCATTTT. It yields the protein CASSVGQSNQPQHF.

This chain connects TRBV18 to TRBJ2-1; 8 positions agree with TRBD2. The junction had 6 bases not matched to a gene; V was cut back by 3 bases and J by 2 bases. The CDR3 totals 16 residues. Looked up from germline, CDR1 is KGHSH and CDR2 is LQKENI. The CDR3, as DNA: TGTGCCAGCTCACCTCCCCGGGGGGGCCCCTACAATGAGCAGTTCTTC. This codes for CASSPPRGGPYNEQFF. Complete variable domain (other parts from reference TRBV18 and TRBJ2-1): NAGVMQNPRHLVRRRGQEARLRCSPMKGHSHVYWYRQLPEEGLKFMVYLQKENIIDESGMPKERFSAEFPKEGPSILRIQQVVRGDSAAYFCASSPPRGGPYNEQFFGPGTRLTVL.

This chain links TRBV25-1 with TRBJ1-3; tentative D call: TRBD1 (5 bases). The CDR3 totals 15 residues. V lost 2 bases to trimming and J lost 1 base, with 9 bases between them. Germline loops: CDR1 MGHDK, CDR2 SYGVNS. The CDR3 nucleotides are TGTGCCAGCAGTGAACAGGGTCCTTCTGGAAACACCATATATTTT. Amino acids: CASSEQGPSGNTIYF. The full variable domain, rest sourced from reference TRBV25-1 and TRBJ1-3, is EADIYQTPRYLVIGTGKKITLECSQTMGHDKMYWYQQDPGMELHLIHYSYGVNSTEKGDLSSESTVSRIRTEHFPLTLESARPSHTSQYLCASSEQGPSGNTIYFGEGSWLTVV.

The table lists this clone with a count of one. The chain couples TRBV2 to TRBJ1-2; D perhaps matches TRBD1 (5 bases). CDR3 length: 12 amino acids. Germline V gene lookup returns CDR1 SNHLY and CDR2 FYNNEI. Trimming shortened V by 4 bases and J by 8 bases, and 11 bases separated the two germline ends. As DNA, the CDR3 is TGTGCCAGCAGTGTAGTAGGGGTAGGCTACACCTTC. Amino acids: CASSVVGVGYTF.

The chain couples TRBV4-3 to TRBJ1-2; possible D gene TRBD1, 5 bases. Trimming removed 0 bases from V and 4 bases from J, with 12 bases in between. Germline V CDR1 and CDR2: LGHNA, YSLEER. CDR3 length equals 15 residues. The CDR3 nucleotides read TGCGCCAGCAGCCAAGATCCCCAGGGACTCTATGGCTACACCTTC. Protein sequence: CASSQDPQGLYGYTF.

V usage is TRBV2 and J usage is TRBJ1-6; no clear D. The CDR3 covers 15 residues. Germline V gives CDR1 SNHLY, CDR2 FYNNEI. V was clipped by 6 bases and J by 7 bases, with 16 bases between them. Written as DNA, the CDR3 is TGTGCCAGCAGCCTGGGCGCAGCCTTCAATTCACCCCTCCACTTT. This codes for CASSLGAAFNSPLHF. The variable domain in full, completed from reference TRBV2 and TRBJ1-6, reads EPEVTQTPSHQVTQMGQEVILRCVPISNHLYFYWYRQILGQKVEFLVSFYNNEISEKSEIFDDQFSVERPDGSNFTLKIRSTKLEDSAMYFCASSLGAAFNSPLHFGNGTRLTVT.

This clone was recorded a few times. The rearrangement uses TRBV5-6 and TRBJ2-1; TRBD1 agrees at 12 bases. Germline CDR1 reads SGHDT; CDR2 reads YYEEEE. This CDR3 has 17 amino acids. V shed 2 bases, J shed 7 bases, and the junction held 10 bases outside the gene matches. CDR3 in DNA: TGTGCCAGCAGCTTAGTGGGACAGGGGGCGTTAGGGAATGAGCAGTTCTTC. This encodes CASSLVGQGALGNEQFF.

The gene calls are TRBV6-6 and TRBJ2-7; 9 nucleotides line up with TRBD1. J gave up 6 bases and V 4 bases, and 10 bases lay outside the gene matches. This CDR3 is built from 15 residues. Looked up from germline, CDR1 is MNHNY and CDR2 is SVGAGI (reference sequence). This CDR3 is CASSFLRGQGLEQYF. As DNA, the CDR3 is TGTGCCAGCAGTTTCTTGAGGGGACAGGGTCTCGAGCAGTACTTC.

V and J are TRBV28 and TRBJ1-5; D unresolved. V lost 4 bases, J lost 0 bases, and 4 bases lay in between. Per germline, CDR1 MDHEN and CDR2 SYDVKM. This CDR3 has 13 amino acids. The CDR3 DNA is TGTGCCAGCAGTTACAATAGCAATCAGCCCCAGCATTTT. It is translated as CASSYNSNQPQHF.

This chain uses TRBV11-3 with TRBJ1-1, with D perhaps TRBD1 (5 bases). Germline V gene sequence: CDR1 SGHNT, CDR2 YENEEA. This CDR3 has 15 amino acids. Trimming took off 1 base at V and 1 base at J, with 10 bases between the two ends. Written as DNA, the CDR3 is TGTGCCAGCAGCTTAGGAAGGGGTTCGAACACTGAAGCTTTCTTT. It translates to CASSLGRGSNTEAFF.

The CDR3 sequence is CASSLVLRGGNEQFF. In DNA, the CDR3 is TGTGCCAGCAGCTTAGTACTGCGGGGAGGCAATGAGCAGTTCTTC. V and J are TRBV7-2 and TRBJ2-1, with D possibly matching TRBD2 (6 bases). Trimming left V 1 base short and J 6 bases short, with 13 bases between. CDR1 and CDR2 (germline): SGHTA, FQGNSA. This CDR3 region has 15 residues.

The chain links TRBV2 to TRBJ1-3, with D perhaps TRBD1 (6 bases). The germline CDR1 and CDR2 sequences are SNHLY and FYNNEI. The V gene lost 6 bases and the J gene lost 0 bases, with 6 bases spanning the gap. The CDR3 totals 13 residues. The CDR3 here is CASRDSSGNTIYF. The CDR3 DNA sequence: TGTGCCAGCAGGGACAGCTCTGGAAACACCATATATTTT.

This clone was recorded a few times. The chain combines TRBV19 with TRBJ2-7; possible D gene TRBD2, 6 bases. The V gene's germline CDR1 is LNHDA and CDR2 SQIVND (reference sequence). V was trimmed by 0 bases and J by 3 bases, leaving 6 bases between them. The CDR3 runs 13 residues. DNA for the CDR3: TGTGCCAGTAGTATAGAAGCGGGCTACGAGCAGTACTTC. Translating it yields CASSIEAGYEQYF.

V gene TRBV15 combines with J gene TRBJ2-1; 8 bases agree with TRBD1. The CDR3 sequence is 13 residues long. Per germline, CDR1 LNHNV and CDR2 YYDKDF (reference sequence). V was pared by 4 bases and J by 7 bases, with 3 bases of the junction left unmatched. For the CDR3, the DNA is TGTGCCACCAGCAAGACAGGGGAGAATGAGCAGTTCTTC. Translation: CATSKTGENEQFF.

J is TRBJ2-1 and V is TRBV7-2; tentative D call: TRBD2 (6 bases). This CDR3 comprises 15 residues. V lost 4 bases and J 0 bases, leaving 10 bases between the germline ends. Germline V gene data show CDR1 as SGHTA and CDR2 as FQGNSA. The CDR3 loop reads CASSYGRISYNEQFF. CDR3 sequence (DNA): TGTGCCAGCAGCTACGGGAGAATCTCCTACAATGAGCAGTTCTTC.

The J gene is TRBJ1-1, the V gene TRBV7-2; D is perhaps TRBD1 (6 bases). The germline V and J ends were trimmed by 4 bases and 7 bases, with 13 bases remaining between them. Per germline, CDR1 SGHTA and CDR2 FQGNSA. The CDR3 is 13 residues long. The CDR3 loop reads CASSSGGRGEAFF. Here the CDR3 DNA reads TGTGCCAGCAGCTCGGGGGGCAGAGGTGAAGCTTTCTTT.